This T cell receptor beta chain came from a study of early T cells in non-severe SARS-CoV-2 infection. In the study overall: Chains from this unsorted whole-blood bulk RNA could not be paired. The study's findings and limits: Missing private and CD4 specificities, VDJdb matching favored anti-spike CD8 responses.

The germline CDR1 and CDR2 sequences are MNHEY and SVGAGI. V shed 0 bases and J shed 1 base, with 7 bases lying between them. This CDR3 has 16 amino acids. Unique molecular identifier tags were affixed to discrete cDNA molecules. MiXCR was run by TCRdb on the 5' RACE reads, yielding one entry per CDR3 protein. The sample yields about 77,000 distinct CDR3 sequences, approximately 9.1% seen once. A few counts support this clonotype. Its antigen is not known. The sequencing input was whole blood. The J gene is TRBJ2-6, the V gene TRBV6-5; D not certain. The clonotype was recovered from an adult who was a healthcare worker with PCR-confirmed SARS-CoV-2 infection or an uninfected control (not recorded which). The CDR3 bases are TGTGCCAGCAGTTACTCGTCTGGGTCTGGGGCCAACGTCCTGACTTTC. Translation: CASSYSSGSGANVLTF.